This T cell receptor beta chain was identified during a study of tumor and adjacent non-tumor tissue in lung cancer. Background on the study: Stage I to III disease affected approximately 11 men and roughly 5 women aged about 30 to 85. Study-level results: Tumor tissue had significantly higher TCR diversity than normal lung.

Three rounds of nested PCR, following a modified ARM-PCR protocol, produced the TCRbeta library. TCRdb recomputed calls from the multiplex PCR reads with MiXCR, one row per CDR3 protein. The profile shows approximately 100,000 distinct CDR3 sequences, 62% of them singletons. No cell sorting was done before RNA was extracted from the tissue. Distant lung tissue was collected more than 3 cm away from the tumor edge. This clonotype was counted ten times or more. Antigen: not known. V dropped 3 bases and J dropped 2 bases, with 7 bases sitting between them. The CDR3 has 14 residues. CDR1 is MDHEN and CDR2 is SYDVKM in the germline V gene.

This clonotype was obtained from a man aged 60 to 69 with non-small cell lung cancer. The chain combines TRBV28 with TRBJ2-2; no definite D call. Source material: distant non-tumor lung tissue. CDR3 sequence reads: CASSLLVNTGELFF. The CDR3 DNA reads as TGTGCCAGCAGTTTGTTAGTCAACACCGGGGAGCTGTTTTTT.